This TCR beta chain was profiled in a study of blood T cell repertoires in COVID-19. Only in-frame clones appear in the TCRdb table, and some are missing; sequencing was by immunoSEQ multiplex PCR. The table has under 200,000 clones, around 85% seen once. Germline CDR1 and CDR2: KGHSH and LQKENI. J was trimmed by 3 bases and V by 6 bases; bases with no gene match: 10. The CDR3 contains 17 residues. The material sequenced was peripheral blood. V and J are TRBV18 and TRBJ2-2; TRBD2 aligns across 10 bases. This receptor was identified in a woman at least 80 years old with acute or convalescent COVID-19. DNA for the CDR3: TGTGCCAGCTCCACCACTCTAGCGGGAGCGGACACCGGGGAGCTGTTTTTT. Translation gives CASSTTLAGADTGELFF.